The rows below give T cell receptor beta chains drawn from one sample of a study of T cell responses to AZD1222 COVID-19 vaccine. Some clones are missing from TCRdb's copy, which holds only in-frame ones; the method was immunoSEQ multiplex PCR. The sample holds fewer than 200,000 clones; approximately 90% are singletons and the top ten take less than 1.3%. The source material was peripheral blood, sampled 28 days after the second AZD1222 dose. The receptor set was obtained from an adult who received the AZD1222 COVID-19 vaccine. CDR3s leave out the opening cysteine and the closing phenylalanine or tryptophan. The order of the fields is V gene, J gene, clone size, CDR3 protein. A clone size is listed for some rows: how often the clone was seen (once, few, many), or a class if it is expanded.

>TRBV9|TRBJ1-3|-
ASSVGGIPGNTIY
>TRBV5-4|TRBJ1-1|once
ASSLLQGEAF
>TRBV10-1|TRBJ1-5|few
ASSDYNQPQH
>TRBV7-6|TRBJ2-7|few
ASSPSSGGLGYEQY
>TRBV18|TRBJ1-3|-
ASSPTFSGNTIY
>TRBV14|TRBJ2-7|-
ASSHPGTTYEQY
>TRBV19|TRBJ2-7|-
ASRGGQRFRSGEQY
>TRBV12-3/TRBV12-4|TRBJ2-3|-
ASNNRGADTQY
>TRBV2|TRBJ1-4|-
ASSRDSVYEKLF
>TRBV19|TRBJ1-1|-
ASSLSTQSTEAF
>TRBV5-1|TRBJ2-2|few
ASSPTRATGELF
>TRBV7-8|TRBJ2-7|-
ASSPSMVQY
>TRBV19|TRBJ1-6|-
ACGGSPNSPLH
>TRBV7-9|TRBJ1-3|-
ASLSEGDTIY
>TRBV6-5|TRBJ2-1|-
ASTDGLRSYNEQF
>TRBV7-9|TRBJ2-5|few
ASSFGGGETQY
>TRBV7-8|TRBJ2-7|-
ASSLAASAEQY
>TRBV5-1|TRBJ2-1|-
ASSLVAGPGGNEQF
>TRBV10-1|TRBJ2-7|-
ASSESSRYEQY
>TRBV12-3/TRBV12-4|TRBJ1-1|few
ASSPGQAEAF
>TRBV4-1|TRBJ2-3|-
ASSHVRNRVPTDTQY
>TRBV4-1|TRBJ2-5|-
ASSPDPRDTQETQY
>TRBV4-1|TRBJ2-7|-
ASSVGSSYEQY
>TRBV3-1/TRBV3-2|TRBJ2-5|-
ASSPTSVGGETQY
>TRBV4-2|TRBJ1-2|once
ASSHGQGTNYGYT
>TRBV27|TRBJ1-5|-
ASSAGSSNQPQH
>TRBV6-4|TRBJ1-5|-
ASIHHRKATPTDQPQH
>TRBV4-3|TRBJ1-2|-
ASSQLTKQGFGGYT
>TRBV5-1|TRBJ2-3|-
ASSLQGGTDTQY
>TRBV7-8|TRBJ2-7|-
ASSPLPLVREQY
>TRBV7-9|TRBJ2-7|-
ASRIQGYEQY
>TRBV21-1|TRBJ2-7|-
ASSSSPGPYEQY
>TRBV25-1|TRBJ1-2|-
IRDVPRGDGYT
>TRBV7-9|TRBJ2-7|-
ASSPSASRGHPYEQY
>TRBV11-3|TRBJ2-3|-
ASSLEAASTDTQY
>TRBV9|TRBJ1-2|once
ASSVAPGQGGGYT
>TRBV5-6|TRBJ1-5|-
ASSPFLQGSNQPQH
>TRBV7-7|TRBJ2-7|once
ASSLSTGTGYEQY
>TRBV18|TRBJ1-3|few
ASSRRDSGNTIY
>TRBV18|TRBJ1-5|-
ASSPDRVVNQPQH
>TRBV6-2/TRBV6-3|TRBJ2-3|-
ASSSVTDTQY
>TRBV18|TRBJ1-4|-
ASSPGLNEKLF
>TRBV6-5|TRBJ1-1|-
ASRAGQANTEAF
>TRBV19|TRBJ2-2|-
ASKGRQSYDTGELF